The next 26 T cell receptor beta chains were all read from a single sample in a study of neurological immune-mediated disorders (dated by TCRdb to about 2019). Library method: 5' RACE. Sequencing took place on an Illumina HiSeq 2500. Using fastp at Q25 and MiXCR, TCRdb reprocessed the public reads and kept productive beta chains. Each entry is one CDR3 protein sequence, shown with its most common DNA and genes. Here the sample has tens of thousands of distinct CDR3 sequences; 9% to 12% occur a single time. The top ten clones comprise 5.3% of the sample. Specimen: PBMCs. Receptor source: a man between 65 and 79 years old with HTLV-1-associated myelopathy (HAM/TSP).

In regard to this clonotype: Its ends do not fully match the called genes, so a read error is possible. V and J are TRBV15 and TRBJ2-1, with no clear D. The CDR3 consists of 14 residues. Germline V gene data show CDR1 as LNHNV and CDR2 as YYDKDF (reference sequence). The CDR3 region is CATSRGVSYYEQFF. For the CDR3, the DNA is TGTGCCACCAGCAGAGGCGTGAGCTACTATGAGCAGTTCTTC.

Ten or more counts support this clonotype. The rearrangement uses TRBV18 and TRBJ2-1; TRBD1 matches at 8 bases. Trimming cost V 3 bases and J 7 bases; bases outside gene matches: 5. This CDR3 has 14 residues. CDR1 is KGHSH, CDR2 LQKENI, per germline. CDR3 DNA: TGTGCCAGCTCACCTTACAGGGGGGCAAATGAGCAGTTCTTC. Protein sequence: CASSPYRGANEQFF.

The sample holds a few counts of this clonotype. The chain employs TRBV6-2 or TRBV6-3 and TRBJ2-7, with 11 bases lining up with TRBD2. This CDR3 has 17 residues. CDR1 is MNHEY, CDR2 SVGEGT, per germline. V shed 0 bases and J 6 bases; nucleotides not matched to a gene: 10. The CDR3 nucleotides are TGTGCCAGCAGTTACTCGGTTACTAGCGGGAGTACGGGCGAGCAGTACTTC. Encoded protein: CASSYSVTSGSTGEQYF.

The chain uses TRBV5-1 and TRBJ2-2; possibly TRBD1 for D (6 bases). The CDR3 runs to 21 residues. V lost 0 bases to trimming and J lost 4 bases, with 28 bases between them. From germline, CDR1 is SGHRS and CDR2 YFSETQ. Here the CDR3 reads CASSLEVAFGQPLKGTGELFF. Written as DNA, the CDR3 is TGCGCCAGCAGCTTGGAGGTGGCTTTTGGACAGCCATTAAAAGGCACCGGGGAGCTGTTTTTT.

This clonotype was found many times. The chain recombines TRBV9 with TRBJ1-1; D not resolved. Between the trimmed V and J ends, which lost 1 base and 1 base, there was a span of 5 bases. This CDR3 comprises 13 residues. CDR1 and CDR2 (germline): SGDLS, YYNGEE. CDR3 in amino acids: CASSVTANTEAFF. CDR3 in DNA: TGTGCCAGCAGCGTAACAGCGAACACTGAAGCTTTCTTT.

By share of the sample, this clonotype is medium-sized. The chain combines TRBV12-3 or TRBV12-4 with TRBJ2-3; tentatively, D is TRBD2 (6 bases). The CDR3 runs to 14 residues. V gave up 2 bases and J gave up 3 bases, with 9 bases separating them. The CDR3 spells CASSLHRGTDTQYF. CDR3 sequence (DNA): TGTGCCAGCAGTTTACATCGGGGGACAGATACGCAGTATTTT.

This clonotype was found many times. The chain is built from TRBV14 and TRBJ2-7; TRBD2 matches at 9 bases. The CDR3 covers 17 residues. From germline, CDR1 is SGHDN and CDR2 FVKESK. The V and J ends lost 0 bases and 5 bases, in that order; junction bases with no gene match: 11. The CDR3 DNA reads TGTGCCAGCAGCCAAGAGCGCGGGAGGGCCCTCGAGCACGAGCAGTACTTC. This sequence encodes CASSQERGRALEHEQYF.

This clonotype showed up many times. The J gene is TRBJ1-1, the V gene TRBV7-2, with a weak D call TRBD1 (5 bases). Germline V gene lookup returns CDR1 SGHTA and CDR2 FQGNSA. With 1 base removed from V and 1 base from J, the gap between germline ends came to 10 bases. The CDR3 extends over 15 amino acids. The CDR3 bases are TGTGCCAGCAGCTTAGGGGGGGACGGGAACACTGAAGCTTTCTTT. This sequence encodes CASSLGGDGNTEAFF.

This clonotype has at least ten counts. The chain uses TRBV7-9 and TRBJ2-1; the D is unclear. From germline, CDR1 is SEHNR and CDR2 FQNEAQ (reference sequence). V gave up 3 bases and J gave up 8 bases, with 5 bases separating them. The CDR3 has 11 residues. In DNA form, the CDR3 reads TGTGCCAGCAGCTTGAGTCATGAGCAGTTCTTC. Translating it yields CASSLSHEQFF.

On this clonotype itself: One junction end does not reproduce the germline sequence, and a read error may be involved. The V call is TRBV9, the J call TRBJ2-2; a weak D match, TRBD1 (5 bases). Germline V gene data show CDR1 as SGDLS and CDR2 as YYNGEE. This CDR3 has 15 amino acids. CDR3 in DNA: TGTACCAGCAGCCTAGAGTCCAGGGCTTATGATGAGCTGTTTTTT. Protein: CTSSLESRAYDELFF.

This chain links TRBV2 with TRBJ1-2; D not resolved. Germline loops: CDR1 SNHLY, CDR2 FYNNEI. The V end lost 7 bases, the J end lost 2 bases, and 5 bases lay between the germline ends. CDR3 length: 11 amino acids. As DNA, the CDR3 is TGTGCCAGCAACAGCAACTATGGCTACACCTTC. The encoded protein is CASNSNYGYTF. The full variable domain, rest sourced from reference TRBV2 and TRBJ1-2, is EPEVTQTPSHQVTQMGQEVILRCVPISNHLYFYWYRQILGQKVEFLVSFYNNEISEKSEIFDDQFSVERPDGSNFTLKIRSTKLEDSAMYFCASNSNYGYTFGSGTRLTVV.

This clonotype occurred many times. The genes are TRBV5-1 and TRBJ2-1; D not resolved. The V end was cut by 0 bases, the J end by 6 bases, with 10 bases between. The germline V gene has CDR1 SGHRS and CDR2 YFSETQ. The CDR3 spans 14 residues. The CDR3 coding sequence is TGCGCCAGCAGCTTGGGAAATCAATTCAATGAGCAGTTCTTC. Amino acids: CASSLGNQFNEQFF.

The sample holds many counts of this clonotype. This rearrangement joins TRBV6-5 to TRBJ2-5; either TRBD1 or TRBD2 may supply D (5 bases each). The CDR3 is 12 amino acids. V was trimmed by 8 bases and J by 6 bases, leaving 13 bases between them. Per the germline V gene, CDR1 is MNHEY and CDR2 is SVGAGI. CDR3 residues: CASGGPGQTQYF. CDR3 nucleotide sequence: TGTGCCAGCGGGGGACCGGGGCAGACCCAGTACTTC.

The table lists this clonotype with many counts. This rearrangement joins TRBV20-1 to TRBJ2-3; 8 positions match TRBD2. The CDR3 is 22 residues long. V trimming: 1 base; J trimming: 4 bases; junction bases outside the gene matches: 28. The germline CDR1 and CDR2 sequences are DFQATT and SNEGSKA (reference sequence). The CDR3 is CSARAGAFEGARRGRPPDTQYF. The CDR3 DNA reads as TGCAGTGCTAGAGCGGGGGCATTTGAGGGCGCCCGCCGCGGGAGGCCGCCAGATACGCAGTATTTT.

This clonotype has ten or more counts. The chain joins TRBV24-1 to TRBJ2-1; 11 bases agree with TRBD1. The CDR3 extends over 15 amino acids. CDR1 and CDR2 from the germline V gene are KGHDR and SFDVKD. The trim removed 5 bases at V and 9 bases at J, leaving 8 bases unmatched. CDR3 residues: CATSGTGGDSGEQFF. The DNA for the CDR3 is TGTGCCACCAGTGGGACAGGGGGCGATTCTGGTGAGCAGTTCTTC.

This clonotype came up many times. The chain uses TRBV5-1 and TRBJ2-5; the D is unclear. The CDR3 covers 12 residues. Trimming removed 5 bases from V and 4 bases from J, with 9 bases in between. Germline lookup yields CDR1 SGHRS and CDR2 YFSETQ. CDR3 in DNA: TGCGCCAGCAGGGGTTCCGGAGAGACCCAGTACTTC. Protein: CASRGSGETQYF.

This clonotype was recorded many times. The gene calls are TRBV7-2 and TRBJ2-5; 7 bases are shared with TRBD2. This CDR3 has 15 amino acids. Germline V gene sequence: CDR1 SGHTA, CDR2 FQGNSA. V shed 4 bases, J shed 2 bases, and the junction held 7 bases outside the gene matches. The CDR3 DNA sequence: TGTGCCAGCAGCTACCAAGGACTAGATCAAGAGACCCAGTACTTC. Amino acid sequence: CASSYQGLDQETQYF.

This chain joins TRBV20-1 and TRBJ2-7; D perhaps matches TRBD2 (7 bases). CDR1 is DFQATT and CDR2 is SNEGSKA in the germline V gene (reference sequence). The V end lost 1 base, the J end lost 4 bases, and 14 bases lay between the germline ends. This CDR3 is 14 amino acids long. The CDR3, as DNA: TGCAGTGCTAGAGGGACTAGGGGGAGGTACGAGCAGTACTTC. As protein: CSARGTRGRYEQYF.

Many counts were recorded for this clonotype. The rearrangement uses TRBV3-1 and TRBJ1-6; possible D gene TRBD1, 6 bases. Looked up from germline, CDR1 is LGHDT and CDR2 is YNNKEL (reference sequence). V was shortened by 3 bases and J by 5 bases, with 11 bases between the two germline ends. The CDR3 has 15 residues. Written as DNA, the CDR3 is TGTGCCAGCAGCCATTTGGACAGAGATAATTCACCCCTCCACTTT. Its translation: CASSHLDRDNSPLHF.

At least ten counts were recorded for this clonotype. The chain has TRBV7-3 and TRBJ2-3, with D possibly being TRBD1 (6 bases). Germline CDR1 and CDR2: SGHTA and FQGTGA. The CDR3 runs to 13 residues. V was pared by 5 bases and J by 7 bases, with 13 bases between. CDR3 sequence (DNA): TGTGCCAGCAGCCCCGAGGGGGTAAATACGCAGTATTTT. This gives the protein CASSPEGVNTQYF.

The chain employs TRBV5-1 and TRBJ2-1; 12 nucleotides agree with TRBD2. CDR3 length equals 16 residues. V was clipped by 0 bases and J by 7 bases; unmatched bases: 5. Germline-derived CDR1 and CDR2 are SGHRS and YFSETQ. Here the CDR3 reads CASSLGLAGVRNEQFF. DNA for the CDR3: TGCGCCAGCAGCTTGGGACTAGCGGGAGTTAGGAATGAGCAGTTCTTC.

The rearrangement uses TRBV7-2 and TRBJ2-1; 7 nucleotides align to TRBD2. The CDR3 length is 15 residues. Germline-derived CDR1 and CDR2 are SGHTA and FQGNSA. V was clipped by 5 bases and J by 10 bases; unmatched bases: 14. Here the CDR3 reads CASSPTLLKGGEQFF. The DNA of the CDR3 is TGTGCCAGCAGCCCCACACTCTTAAAGGGAGGGGAGCAGTTCTTC. Supplemented by reference TRBV7-2 and TRBJ2-1, the full variable domain reads GAGVSQSPSNKVTEKGKDVELRCDPISGHTALYWYRQSLGQGLEFLIYFQGNSAPDKSGLPSDRFSAERTGGSVSTLTIQRTQQEDSAVYLCASSPTLLKGGEQFFGPGTRLTVL.

This clonotype was detected many times. CDR3 bases: TGTGCCAGCAGCGAACGGGAGGGAGGCTCCGGGGAGCTGTTTTTT. This translates into CASSEREGGSGELFF. V is TRBV9 and J is TRBJ2-2, with 8 bases identical to TRBD2. The CDR3 runs to 15 residues. CDR1 and CDR2 from the germline V gene are SGDLS and YYNGEE. The V and J ends lost 3 bases and 6 bases, in that order; junction bases with no gene match: 7.

This clonotype was found many times. The chain carries TRBV20-1 and TRBJ2-2; D ambiguous. Germline CDR1 reads DFQATT; CDR2 reads SNEGSKA (reference sequence). The CDR3 has 14 residues. Between the trimmed V and J ends, which lost 0 bases and 4 bases, there was a span of 9 bases. Written as DNA, the CDR3 is TGCAGTGCTAGAGATAGGCCTTCCACCGGGGAGCTGTTTTTT. Amino acids: CSARDRPSTGELFF.

This clonotype has more than one count but fewer than ten. V usage is TRBV24-1 and J usage is TRBJ1-6; D may be TRBD1 (6 bases). This CDR3 spans 15 amino acids. V lost 3 bases, J lost 8 bases, and 13 bases lay in between. In germline, CDR1 is KGHDR, CDR2 SFDVKD. CDR3 in amino acids: CATSDVQGRDSPLHF. DNA of the CDR3: TGTGCCACCAGTGATGTACAGGGTCGGGATTCACCCCTCCACTTT.

This clonotype occurred many times. The chain uses TRBV5-1 and TRBJ2-6; D is perhaps TRBD1 (5 bases). Germline V gives CDR1 SGHRS, CDR2 YFSETQ. The CDR3 extends over 16 amino acids. Trimming pared 0 bases from V and 4 bases from J, leaving 11 bases between. CDR3 in DNA: TGCGCCAGCAGCTTGGGTACAGGTCCCGGGGCCAACGTCCTGACTTTC. Translating it yields CASSLGTGPGANVLTF.